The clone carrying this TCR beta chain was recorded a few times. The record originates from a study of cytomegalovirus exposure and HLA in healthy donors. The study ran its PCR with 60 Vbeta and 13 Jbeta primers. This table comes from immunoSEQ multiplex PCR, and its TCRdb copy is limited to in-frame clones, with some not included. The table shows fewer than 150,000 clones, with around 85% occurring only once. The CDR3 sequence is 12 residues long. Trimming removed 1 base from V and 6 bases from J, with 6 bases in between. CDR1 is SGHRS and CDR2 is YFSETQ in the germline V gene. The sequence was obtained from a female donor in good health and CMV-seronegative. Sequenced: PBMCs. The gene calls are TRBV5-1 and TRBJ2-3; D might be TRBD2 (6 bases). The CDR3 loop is CASSLREDTQYF. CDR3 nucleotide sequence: TGCGCCAGCAGCTTGCGGGAGGATACGCAGTATTTT.